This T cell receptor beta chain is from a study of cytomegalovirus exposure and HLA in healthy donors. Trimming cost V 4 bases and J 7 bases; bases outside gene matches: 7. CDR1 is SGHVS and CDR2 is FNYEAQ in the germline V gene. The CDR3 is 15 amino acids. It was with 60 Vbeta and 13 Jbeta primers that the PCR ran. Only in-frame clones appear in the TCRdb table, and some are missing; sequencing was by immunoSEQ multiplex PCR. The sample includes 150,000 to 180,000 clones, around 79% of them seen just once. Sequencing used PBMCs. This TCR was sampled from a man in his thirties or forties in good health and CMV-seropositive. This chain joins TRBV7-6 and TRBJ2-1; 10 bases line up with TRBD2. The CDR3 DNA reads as TGTGCCAGCAGCTCCGAGCGGGAGGGCCGGAATGAGCAGTTCTTC. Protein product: CASSSEREGRNEQFF.